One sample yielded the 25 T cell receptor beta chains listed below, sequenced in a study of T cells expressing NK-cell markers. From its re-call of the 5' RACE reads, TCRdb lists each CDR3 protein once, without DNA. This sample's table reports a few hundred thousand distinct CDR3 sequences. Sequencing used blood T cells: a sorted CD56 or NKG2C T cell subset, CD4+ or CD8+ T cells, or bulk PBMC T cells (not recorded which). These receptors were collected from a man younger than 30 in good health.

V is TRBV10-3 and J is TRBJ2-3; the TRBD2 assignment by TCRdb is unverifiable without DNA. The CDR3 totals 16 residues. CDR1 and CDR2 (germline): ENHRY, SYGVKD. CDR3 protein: CAISESSGGRGNTQYF.

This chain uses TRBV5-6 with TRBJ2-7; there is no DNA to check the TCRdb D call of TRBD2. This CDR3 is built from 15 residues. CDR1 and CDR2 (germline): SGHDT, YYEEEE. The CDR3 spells CASSLEDTPLLEQYF.

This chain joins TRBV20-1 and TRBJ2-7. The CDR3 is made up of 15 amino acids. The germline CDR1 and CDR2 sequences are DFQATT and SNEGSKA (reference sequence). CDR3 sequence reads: CSARGKLQRSYEQYF.

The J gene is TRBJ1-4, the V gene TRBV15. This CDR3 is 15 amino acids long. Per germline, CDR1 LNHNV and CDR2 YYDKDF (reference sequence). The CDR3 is CATSRPGGPLEKLFF.

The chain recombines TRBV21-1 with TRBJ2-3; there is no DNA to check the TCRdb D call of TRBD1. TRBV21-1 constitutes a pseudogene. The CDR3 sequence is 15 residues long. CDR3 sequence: CASSDSRNSTDTQYF.

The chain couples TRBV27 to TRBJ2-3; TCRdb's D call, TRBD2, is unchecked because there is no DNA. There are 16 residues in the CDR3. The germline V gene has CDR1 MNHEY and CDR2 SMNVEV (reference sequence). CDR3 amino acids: CASSLTSGASTDTQYF.

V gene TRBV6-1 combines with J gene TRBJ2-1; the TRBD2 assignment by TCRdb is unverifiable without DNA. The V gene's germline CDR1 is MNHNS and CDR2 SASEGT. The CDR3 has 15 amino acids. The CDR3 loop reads CASSLTSGGAYEQFF.

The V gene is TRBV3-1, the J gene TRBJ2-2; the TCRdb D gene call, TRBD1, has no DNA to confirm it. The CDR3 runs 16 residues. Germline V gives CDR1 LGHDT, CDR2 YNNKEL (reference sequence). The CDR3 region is CASSQDLIRVNGELFF.

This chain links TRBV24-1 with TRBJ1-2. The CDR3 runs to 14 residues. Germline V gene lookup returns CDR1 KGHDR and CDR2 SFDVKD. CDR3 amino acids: CATSDPTENYGYTF.

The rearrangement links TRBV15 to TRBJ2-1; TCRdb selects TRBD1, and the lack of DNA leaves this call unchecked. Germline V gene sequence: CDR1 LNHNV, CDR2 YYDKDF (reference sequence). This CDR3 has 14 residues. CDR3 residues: CATLAGPIYNEQFF.

CDR3 region: CAISGFSDNEQFF. V usage is TRBV10-3 and J usage is TRBJ2-1. CDR3 length equals 13 residues. The germline gives CDR1 ENHRY, CDR2 SYGVKD.

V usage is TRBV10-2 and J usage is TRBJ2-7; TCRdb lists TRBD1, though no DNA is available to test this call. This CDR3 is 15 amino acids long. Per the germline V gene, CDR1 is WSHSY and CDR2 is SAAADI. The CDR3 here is CASSESRGSSYEQYF.

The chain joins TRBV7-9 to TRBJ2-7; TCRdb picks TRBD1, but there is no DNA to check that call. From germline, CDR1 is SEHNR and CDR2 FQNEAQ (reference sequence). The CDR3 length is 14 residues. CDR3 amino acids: CASSGSGTPGEQYF. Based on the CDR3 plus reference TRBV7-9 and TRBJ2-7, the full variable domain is DTGVSQNPRHKITKRGQNVTFRCDPISEHNRLYWYRQTLGQGPEFLTYFQNEAQLEKSRLLSDRFSAERPKGSFSTLEIQRTEQGDSAMYLCASSGSGTPGEQYFGPGTRLTVT.

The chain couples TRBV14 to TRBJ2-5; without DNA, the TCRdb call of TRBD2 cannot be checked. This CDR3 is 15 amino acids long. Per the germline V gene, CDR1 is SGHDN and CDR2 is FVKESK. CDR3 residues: CASSRPGLGTETQYF.

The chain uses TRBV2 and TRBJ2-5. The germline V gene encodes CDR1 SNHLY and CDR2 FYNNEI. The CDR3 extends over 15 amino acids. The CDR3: CASQDHNSRPETQYF.

This CDR3 is CAWTGATLNTEAFF. The rearrangement joins TRBV30 to TRBJ1-1; the TRBD1 assignment by TCRdb is unverifiable without DNA. The CDR3 runs 14 residues. CDR1 GTSNPN and CDR2 SVGIG come from the germline V gene (reference sequence).

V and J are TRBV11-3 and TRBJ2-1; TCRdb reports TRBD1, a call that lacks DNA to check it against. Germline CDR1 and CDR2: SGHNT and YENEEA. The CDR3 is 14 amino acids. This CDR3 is CASSLGGAQGEQFF.

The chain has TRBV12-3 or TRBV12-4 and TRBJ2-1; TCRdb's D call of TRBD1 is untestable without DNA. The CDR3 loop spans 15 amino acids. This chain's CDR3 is CASSFGRQGSNEQFF.

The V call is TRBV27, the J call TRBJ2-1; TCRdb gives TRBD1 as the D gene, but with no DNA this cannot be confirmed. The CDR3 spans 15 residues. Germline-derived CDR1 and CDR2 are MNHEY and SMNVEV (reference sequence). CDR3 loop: CASSLGQGRINEQFF.

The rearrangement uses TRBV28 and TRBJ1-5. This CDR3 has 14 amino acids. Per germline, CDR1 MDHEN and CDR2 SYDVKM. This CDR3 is CASKGERSNQPQHF.

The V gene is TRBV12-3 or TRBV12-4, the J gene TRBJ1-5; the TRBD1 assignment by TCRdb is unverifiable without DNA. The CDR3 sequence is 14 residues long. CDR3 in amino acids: CASSFRTSNQPQHF.

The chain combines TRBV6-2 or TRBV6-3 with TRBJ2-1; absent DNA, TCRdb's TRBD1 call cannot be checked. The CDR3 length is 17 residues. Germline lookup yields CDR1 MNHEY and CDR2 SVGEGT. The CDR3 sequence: CASSYPYRGRVRNEQFF.

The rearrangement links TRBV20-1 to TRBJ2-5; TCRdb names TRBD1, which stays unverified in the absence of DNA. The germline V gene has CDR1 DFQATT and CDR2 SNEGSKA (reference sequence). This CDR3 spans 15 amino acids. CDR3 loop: CSARDRRPPGETQYF.

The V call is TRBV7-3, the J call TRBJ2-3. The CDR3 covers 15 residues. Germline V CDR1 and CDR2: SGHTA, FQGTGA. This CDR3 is CASSFIGASTDTQYF.

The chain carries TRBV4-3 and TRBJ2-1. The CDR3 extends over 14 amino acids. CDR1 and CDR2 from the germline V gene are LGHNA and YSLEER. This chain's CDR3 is CASSQAGTSSEQFF.